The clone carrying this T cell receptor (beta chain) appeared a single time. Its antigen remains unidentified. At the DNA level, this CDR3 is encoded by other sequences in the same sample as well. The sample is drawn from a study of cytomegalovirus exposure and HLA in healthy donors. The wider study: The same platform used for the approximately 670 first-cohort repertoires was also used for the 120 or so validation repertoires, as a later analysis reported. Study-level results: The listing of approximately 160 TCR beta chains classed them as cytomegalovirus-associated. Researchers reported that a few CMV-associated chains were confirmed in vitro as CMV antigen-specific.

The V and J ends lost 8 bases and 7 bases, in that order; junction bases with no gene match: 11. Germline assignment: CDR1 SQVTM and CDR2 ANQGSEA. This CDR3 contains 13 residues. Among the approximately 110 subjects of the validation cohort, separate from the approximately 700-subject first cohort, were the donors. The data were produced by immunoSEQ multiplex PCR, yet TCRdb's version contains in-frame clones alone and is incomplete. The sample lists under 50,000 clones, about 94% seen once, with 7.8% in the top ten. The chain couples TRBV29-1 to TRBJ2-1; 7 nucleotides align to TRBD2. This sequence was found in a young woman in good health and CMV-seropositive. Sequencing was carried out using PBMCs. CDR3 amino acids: CSTREGEGNEQFF. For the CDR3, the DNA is TGCAGCACAAGGGAGGGAGAAGGAAATGAGCAGTTCTTC.